Each of the 17 T cell receptor beta chains below was sequenced from the same sample in a study of OX40 agonist ivuxolimab in advanced cancers. Repertoires were generated with immunoSEQ multiplex PCR, while TCRdb's copy carries only in-frame clones and drops some. This repertoire shows over 55,000 clones, under 90% found once; its top ten account for around 2.3%. Sequenced material: CD4+ or CD8+ T cells sorted from blood, taken in a trial of the OX40 agonist ivuxolimab. The source of these receptors is an adult with an advanced solid tumor such as melanoma, head and neck, liver or kidney cancer.

This chain links TRBV27 with TRBJ2-7, with D possibly being TRBD1 (6 bases). The CDR3 is 15 amino acids. From germline, CDR1 is MNHEY and CDR2 SMNVEV (reference sequence). Trimming took 4 bases from V and 1 from J, leaving 14 bases between them. The CDR3 reads CASSSLQGSSYEQYF. CDR3 DNA sequence: TGTGCCAGCAGTTCCCTGCAGGGGTCTTCCTACGAGCAGTACTTC.

This chain connects TRBV12-5 to TRBJ2-1, with TRBD2 identical over 12 bases. V shed 1 base, J shed 4 bases, and the junction held 2 bases outside the gene matches. Per the germline V gene, CDR1 is LGHNT and CDR2 is FRNRAP. The CDR3 covers 16 residues. The CDR3 coding sequence is TGTGCTAGTGGTTTGGGGACTAGCGGGGTTTACAATGAGCAGTTCTTC. Its translation: CASGLGTSGVYNEQFF.

J is TRBJ2-3 and V is TRBV30; D call uncertain. Germline lookup yields CDR1 GTSNPN and CDR2 SVGIG (reference sequence). The CDR3 sequence is 11 residues long. V lost 5 bases to trimming and J lost 0 bases, with 3 bases between them. The CDR3 reads CAWSSTDTQYF. CDR3 coding DNA: TGTGCCTGGTCTAGCACAGATACGCAGTATTTT.

The DNA of the CDR3 is TGTGCCAGCAGCCAAGATCTTGTTACAGAAGAAAAACTGTTTTTT. It yields the protein CASSQDLVTEEKLFF. V usage is TRBV4-2 and J usage is TRBJ1-4; D unresolved. The V gene lost 0 bases and the J gene lost 8 bases, with 13 bases spanning the gap. The germline V gene has CDR1 LGHNA and CDR2 YNFKEQ. The CDR3 covers 15 residues.

The J gene is TRBJ2-2, the V gene TRBV30; 8 nucleotides match TRBD1. The CDR3 covers 16 residues. The V gene end was trimmed by 4 bases and the J gene end by 3 bases; junction bases not matched to a gene: 10. Germline V gene sequence: CDR1 GTSNPN, CDR2 SVGIG (reference sequence). This chain's CDR3 is CAWNAQGARYTGELFF. DNA for the CDR3: TGTGCCTGGAACGCGCAGGGGGCGCGGTACACCGGGGAGCTGTTTTTT. Full variable domain (missing parts from reference TRBV30 and TRBJ2-2): SQTIHQWPATLVQPVGSPLSLECTVEGTSNPNLYWYRQAAGRGLQLLFYSVGIGQISSEVPQNLSASRPQDRQFILSSKKLLLSDSGFYLCAWNAQGARYTGELFFGEGSRLTVL.

The rearrangement links TRBV6-5 to TRBJ2-7; D perhaps matches TRBD1 (6 bases). CDR1 and CDR2 from the germline V gene are MNHEY and SVGAGI. Trimming left V 2 bases short and J 4 bases short, with 12 bases between. The CDR3 is 14 residues long. In nucleotides, the CDR3 is TGTGCCAGCAGTTACCAGGACAGTTCATACGAGCAGTACTTC. This gives the protein CASSYQDSSYEQYF.

The chain has TRBV28 and TRBJ1-5, with a possible D match to TRBD1 (5 bases). Trimming shortened V by 7 bases and J by 6 bases, and 16 bases separated the two germline ends. The CDR3 has 14 residues. Germline CDR1 reads MDHEN; CDR2 reads SYDVKM. CDR3 sequence: CASTLSGNTQPQHF. CDR3 in DNA: TGTGCCAGCACCTTGTCAGGGAATACTCAGCCCCAGCATTTT.

This clone came up once. CDR3 coding DNA: TGTGCCAGCAGTTTATCGGGGAGGGAGAAACTGTTTTTT. Its translation is CASSLSGREKLFF. The V and J genes are TRBV28 and TRBJ1-4, with D unresolved. Germline V gene sequence: CDR1 MDHEN, CDR2 SYDVKM. The ends were cut back, 1 base at V and 11 bases at J, with 11 bases in the middle. The CDR3 covers 13 residues.

The genes are TRBV19 and TRBJ2-1, with TRBD2 identical over 8 bases. The junction had 1 base not matched to a gene; V was cut back by 2 bases and J by 1 base. Looked up from germline, CDR1 is LNHDA and CDR2 is SQIVND (reference sequence). The CDR3 consists of 15 residues. The CDR3 spells CASSIIAGSYNEQFF. The CDR3 bases are TGTGCCAGTAGTATAATAGCGGGATCCTACAATGAGCAGTTCTTC. Using reference TRBV19 and TRBJ2-1 for the parts outside the CDR3, the full variable domain is DGGITQSPKYLFRKEGQNVTLSCEQNLNHDAMYWYRQDPGQGLRLIYYSQIVNDFQKGDIAEGYSVSREKKESFPLTVTSAQKNPTAFYLCASSIIAGSYNEQFFGPGTRLTVL.

The chain combines TRBV6-5 with TRBJ2-2; D not certain. The germline gives CDR1 MNHEY, CDR2 SVGAGI. V was cut by 4 bases and J by 5 bases, with 14 bases left in between. This CDR3 region has 15 residues. CDR3 amino acids: CASSFRHIETGELFF. The CDR3 nucleotides are TGTGCCAGCAGTTTCCGACATATCGAAACCGGGGAGCTGTTTTTT.

The gene calls are TRBV18 and TRBJ1-1; tentatively, D is TRBD1 (5 bases). The CDR3 has 15 residues. Per the germline V gene, CDR1 is KGHSH and CDR2 is LQKENI. The germline V and J ends were trimmed by 1 base and 1 base, with 10 bases remaining between them. CDR3 nucleotides: TGTGCCAGCTCACCACAAGGGGCAGGGAACACTGAAGCTTTCTTT. The encoded protein is CASSPQGAGNTEAFF.

V usage is TRBV10-3 and J usage is TRBJ2-3, with 14 bases identical to TRBD2. V lost 4 bases and J lost 0; bases outside the gene matches: 6. The CDR3 runs to 18 residues. Germline CDR1 ENHRY, CDR2 SYGVKD. The CDR3 reads CAISGGTSGGPSTDTQYF. The CDR3 DNA sequence: TGTGCCATCAGTGGGGGGACTAGCGGGGGCCCTAGCACAGATACGCAGTATTTT.

V gene TRBV27 combines with J gene TRBJ1-4; D is ambiguous. The CDR3 extends over 13 amino acids. Germline CDR1 and CDR2: MNHEY and SMNVEV (reference sequence). V was shortened by 5 bases and J by 2 bases, with 6 bases between the two germline ends. The CDR3 reads CASSRRTNEKLFF. The CDR3 nucleotides are TGTGCCAGCAGTCGACGGACTAATGAAAAACTGTTTTTT.

This rearrangement joins TRBV18 to TRBJ2-1; D is ambiguous. CDR1 and CDR2 (germline): KGHSH, LQKENI. V shed 2 bases and J shed 8 bases, with 10 bases lying between them. The CDR3 is made up of 13 amino acids. CDR3 protein: CASSPSALDEQFF. CDR3 DNA: TGTGCCAGCTCACCATCCGCACTGGATGAGCAGTTCTTC.

This sequence joins TRBV7-9 and TRBJ2-1; the D is unclear. The CDR3 consists of 12 residues. The V end lost 3 bases, the J end lost 6 bases, and 6 bases lay between the germline ends. Germline CDR1 reads SEHNR; CDR2 reads FQNEAQ (reference sequence). CDR3 DNA sequence: TGTGCCAGCAGCTTCATCGGCAATGAGCAGTTCTTC. Its protein is CASSFIGNEQFF. The complete variable domain, with remaining parts taken from reference TRBV7-9 and TRBJ2-1, reads DTGVSQNPRHKITKRGQNVTFRCDPISEHNRLYWYRQTLGQGPEFLTYFQNEAQLEKSRLLSDRFSAERPKGSFSTLEIQRTEQGDSAMYLCASSFIGNEQFFGPGTRLTVL.

This rearrangement joins TRBV19 to TRBJ2-1, with a possible D match to TRBD1 (8 bases). The germline gives CDR1 LNHDA, CDR2 SQIVND (reference sequence). The CDR3 totals 20 residues. Trimming took off 5 bases at V and 0 bases at J, with 26 bases between the two ends. The CDR3, as DNA: TGTGCCAGTAGTTCTCTGTACAGGGGGGGAGGGCCGGGCTCCTACAATGAGCAGTTCTTC. Its translation is CASSSLYRGGGPGSYNEQFF.

The V call is TRBV7-3, the J call TRBJ1-3; 7 bases map to TRBD1. This CDR3 has 14 amino acids. Germline V gene sequence: CDR1 SGHTA, CDR2 FQGTGA. Trimming took 5 bases from V and 2 from J; bases not matched to a gene: 3. CDR3 sequence reads: CASSPGTAGNTIYF. CDR3 sequence (DNA): TGTGCCAGCAGCCCCGGGACAGCTGGAAACACCATATATTTT. Based on the CDR3 plus reference TRBV7-3 and TRBJ1-3, the full variable domain is GAGVSQTPSNKVTEKGKYVELRCDPISGHTALYWYRQSLGQGPEFLIYFQGTGAADDSGLPNDRFFAVRPEGSVSTLKIQRTERGDSAVYLCASSPGTAGNTIYFGEGSWLTVV.